This entry is about one T cell receptor beta chain. This entry belongs to a study of blood T cell repertoires in COVID-19. The participants were between about 18 and 90 years old and came from about two dozen US areas. Participant-reported clinical history was the basis for cohort assignment. In the original analysis: Cell counts per sample came from amplifying reference gene primers. Sequenced by immunoSEQ multiplex PCR; TCRdb stores in-frame clones only, minus some. D and trimming were read from the DNA, whereas the V and J calls and clone size are those reported in that table. The sample contains around 230,000 clones, approximately 90% of which appear only once. CDR1 is MRHNA, CDR2 SNTAGT, per germline. V lost 0 bases to trimming and J lost 15 bases; unmatched junction nucleotides: 11. The length of the CDR3 is 15 residues.

J is TRBJ2-1 and V is TRBV6-4; the match to TRBD2 covers 10 bases. This clonotype originated in a woman aged 40 to 50 with acute COVID-19. The specimen sequenced was PBMCs or T cells enriched from blood (not recorded which). The CDR3 region has the DNA TGTGCCAGCAGTGACTCAGGGCTAGCGGGAGCAGGTGTGTTCTTC. Protein sequence: CASSDSGLAGAGVFF.